Each of the 18 T cell receptor beta chains below was sequenced from the same sample in a study of T cells in Graves' hyperthyroidism and ophthalmopathy. RNA transcripts served as the template for amplifying TCR beta CDR3 regions. The primer set for the first-round RT-PCR of the TCR CDR3 was HTBI. TCRdb passed the multiplex PCR reads through MiXCR, listing each CDR3 protein once. The data show almost 250,000 distinct CDR3 sequences, with roughly a quarter seen just once and about 40% held by the top ten. Sequences were obtained from blood. These receptors all stem from a woman aged 40 to 49 with Graves' ophthalmopathy.

Many counts were recorded for this clonotype. The genes are TRBV28 and TRBJ1-1; D uncertain. Trimming stripped 7 bases from V and 5 bases from J, with 20 bases between. Germline V gene sequence: CDR1 MDHEN, CDR2 SYDVKM. This CDR3 spans 15 amino acids. DNA of the CDR3: TGTGCCAGCACGGACCCCCGGGCGCCCGTTACTGAAGCTTTCTTT. Translation: CASTDPRAPVTEAFF.

Many counts were recorded for this clonotype. The V and J genes are TRBV19 and TRBJ1-1, with 7 bases matching TRBD1. Germline-derived CDR1 and CDR2 are LNHDA and SQIVND (reference sequence). Germline trimming cut 4 bases from V and 5 bases from J; bases unmatched to any gene: 4. CDR3 length: 13 amino acids. CDR3 nucleotides: TGTGCCAGTAGTACACAGGGGAGGACTGAAGCTTTCTTT. Translated, it gives CASSTQGRTEAFF.

This clonotype occurred many times. The CDR3 DNA is TGTGCCAGCAGTTTATTCCCACTAGCGGGGGAGGACGAGCAGTACTTC. It is translated as CASSLFPLAGEDEQYF. The rearrangement links TRBV27 to TRBJ2-7, with 11 positions matching TRBD2. This CDR3 has 16 amino acids. V trimming: 1 base; J trimming: 5 bases; junction bases outside the gene matches: 7. The germline V gene has CDR1 MNHEY and CDR2 SMNVEV (reference sequence).

This clonotype has ten or more counts. In DNA form, the CDR3 reads TGCAGTGCGGGATACCCCCACGGGGGGATCAATCAGCCCCAGCATTTT. Translation: CSAGYPHGGINQPQHF. The chain recombines TRBV20-1 with TRBJ1-5, with D perhaps matching TRBD1 (5 bases). V lost 6 bases to trimming and J lost 3 bases, with 21 bases between them. There are 16 residues in the CDR3. Germline lookup yields CDR1 DFQATT and CDR2 SNEGSKA (reference sequence).

This clonotype showed up many times. The rearrangement uses TRBV30 and TRBJ1-1; D uncertain. The V gene's germline CDR1 is GTSNPN and CDR2 SVGIG (reference sequence). The CDR3 is 12 amino acids. Trimming shortened V by 2 bases and J by 2 bases, and 6 bases separated the two germline ends. Here the CDR3 reads CAWSRINTEAFF. CDR3 nucleotides: TGTGCCTGGAGTAGGATAAACACTGAAGCTTTCTTT.

In this sample, this clonotype turned up many times. As DNA, the CDR3 is TGTGCCAGCAGCTTACAGATGAACACTGAAGCTTTCTTT. Amino acids: CASSLQMNTEAFF. The rearrangement uses TRBV7-9 and TRBJ1-1; D is ambiguous. The CDR3 is 13 residues long. Germline CDR1 SEHNR, CDR2 FQNEAQ (reference sequence). Deletions cut 2 bases from V and 0 bases from J, with 4 bases between. Looking up the rest from reference TRBV7-9 and TRBJ1-1 gives the full variable domain: DTGVSQNPRHKITKRGQNVTFRCDPISEHNRLYWYRQTLGQGPEFLTYFQNEAQLEKSRLLSDRFSAERPKGSFSTLEIQRTEQGDSAMYLCASSLQMNTEAFFGQGTRLTVV.

In its sample, this clonotype was seen many times. This chain links TRBV6-1 with TRBJ2-7, with 12 bases matching TRBD2. Germline V CDR1 and CDR2: MNHNS, SASEGT. The CDR3 contains 16 residues. J lost 2 bases, V lost 6 bases, and 8 bases had no gene match. DNA of the CDR3: TGTGCCAGCAGAGACCTGGGACTAGCGGGCGCCTACGAGCAGTACTTC. It is translated as CASRDLGLAGAYEQYF.

This clonotype was counted many times. This chain uses TRBV27 with TRBJ2-5; D unresolved. V was cut by 5 bases and J by 0 bases, with 10 bases left in between. The CDR3 runs to 14 residues. Germline CDR1 and CDR2: MNHEY and SMNVEV (reference sequence). The CDR3 reads CASSQGSYQETQYF. For the CDR3, the DNA is TGTGCCAGCAGTCAAGGATCTTACCAAGAGACCCAGTACTTC.

This clonotype appeared many times. V gene TRBV12-3 or TRBV12-4 combines with J gene TRBJ2-3, with unresolved D. The ends were cut back, 3 bases at V and 0 bases at J, with 4 bases in the middle. CDR3 size: 13 residues. The CDR3 coding sequence is TGTGCCAGCAGTTTGGTTAGCACAGATACGCAGTATTTT. Amino acid sequence: CASSLVSTDTQYF.

This clonotype was recorded many times. V is TRBV3-1 and J is TRBJ2-5; D call uncertain. Germline lookup yields CDR1 LGHDT and CDR2 YNNKEL (reference sequence). Deletions cut 0 bases from V and 5 bases from J, with 7 bases between. CDR3 size: 13 residues. CDR3 coding DNA: TGTGCCAGCAGCCAAGAAGTGTGGGAGACCCAGTACTTC. Protein sequence: CASSQEVWETQYF.

At least ten counts were recorded for this clonotype. The chain carries TRBV30 and TRBJ2-7; no reliable D call. Germline V gene data show CDR1 as GTSNPN and CDR2 as SVGIG (reference sequence). This CDR3 contains 12 residues. The V and J ends lost 5 bases and 5 bases respectively, with 13 bases between them. CDR3 bases: TGTGCCTGGGACGCGTATGGGGACGAGCAGTACTTC. Translation: CAWDAYGDEQYF. Based on the CDR3 plus reference TRBV30 and TRBJ2-7, the full variable domain is SQTIHQWPATLVQPVGSPLSLECTVEGTSNPNLYWYRQAAGRGLQLLFYSVGIGQISSEVPQNLSASRPQDRQFILSSKKLLLSDSGFYLCAWDAYGDEQYFGPGTRLTVT.

This clonotype was seen at least ten times. V usage is TRBV15 and J usage is TRBJ2-5; 9 nucleotides agree with TRBD1. J gave up 5 bases and V 3 bases, and 10 bases lay outside the gene matches. This CDR3 is 16 amino acids long. The germline V gene has CDR1 LNHNV and CDR2 YYDKDF (reference sequence). In DNA form, the CDR3 reads TGTGCCACCAGCAGTCGGGCCGGGACAGGGTACGAGACCCAGTACTTC. Amino acids: CATSSRAGTGYETQYF.

The rearrangement links TRBV4-2 to TRBJ1-5; a possible D gene is TRBD1 (5 bases). The germline V gene encodes CDR1 LGHNA and CDR2 YNFKEQ. V was shortened by 0 bases and J by 9 bases, with 18 bases between the two germline ends. The CDR3 covers 16 residues. CDR3 DNA sequence: TGTGCCAGCAGCCAAGATTCGGGGAGAGGGGTAACGCCCCAGCATTTT. Protein product: CASSQDSGRGVTPQHF.

The J gene is TRBJ2-5, the V gene TRBV7-2; no clear D gene. Trimming stripped 0 bases from V and 3 bases from J, with 5 bases between. This CDR3 comprises 13 residues. The germline gives CDR1 SGHTA, CDR2 FQGNSA. CDR3 protein: CASSLAQEETQYF. As DNA, the CDR3 is TGTGCCAGCAGCTTAGCCCAGGAAGAGACCCAGTACTTC.

The rearrangement joins TRBV10-3 to TRBJ2-7, with 7 bases fitting TRBD1. The CDR3 is 13 residues long. Germline CDR1 and CDR2: ENHRY and SYGVKD. The V and J ends lost 5 bases and 1 base, in that order; junction bases with no gene match: 2. CDR3 in amino acids: CAISLDRSYEQYF. For the CDR3, the DNA is TGTGCCATCAGTCTGGACAGGTCCTACGAGCAGTACTTC.

The sample holds many counts of this clonotype. The J gene is TRBJ2-7, the V gene TRBV10-3; no firm D call. V lost 4 bases, J lost 4 bases, and 17 bases lay in between. In germline, CDR1 is ENHRY, CDR2 SYGVKD. The CDR3 spans 15 residues. CDR3 loop: CAISGSLIAPYEQYF. CDR3 nucleotide sequence: TGTGCCATCAGTGGTTCTTTAATCGCCCCATACGAGCAGTACTTC.

In this sample, this clonotype turned up many times. The rearrangement joins TRBV7-6 to TRBJ2-7; D not resolved. This CDR3 region has 12 residues. Trimming shortened V by 5 bases and J by 6 bases, and 11 bases separated the two germline ends. Per germline, CDR1 SGHVS and CDR2 FNYEAQ. The CDR3 protein is CASSHPDGEQYF. For the CDR3, the DNA is TGTGCCAGCAGCCACCCGGACGGCGAGCAGTACTTC. The whole variable domain, filled in from reference TRBV7-6 and TRBJ2-7, reads GAGVSQSPRYKVTKRGQDVALRCDPISGHVSLYWYRQALGQGPEFLTYFNYEAQQDKSGLPNDRFSAERPEGSISTLTIQRTEQRDSAMYRCASSHPDGEQYFGPGTRLTVT.

In this sample, this clonotype turned up many times. The J gene is TRBJ2-6, the V gene TRBV24-1, with unresolved D. Germline values: CDR1 KGHDR, CDR2 SFDVKD. The CDR3 runs 15 residues. The V end was cut by 4 bases, the J end by 0 bases, with 6 bases between. CDR3 loop: CATSDVLSGANVLTF. In DNA form, the CDR3 reads TGTGCCACCAGTGACGTCCTCTCTGGGGCCAACGTCCTGACTTTC.